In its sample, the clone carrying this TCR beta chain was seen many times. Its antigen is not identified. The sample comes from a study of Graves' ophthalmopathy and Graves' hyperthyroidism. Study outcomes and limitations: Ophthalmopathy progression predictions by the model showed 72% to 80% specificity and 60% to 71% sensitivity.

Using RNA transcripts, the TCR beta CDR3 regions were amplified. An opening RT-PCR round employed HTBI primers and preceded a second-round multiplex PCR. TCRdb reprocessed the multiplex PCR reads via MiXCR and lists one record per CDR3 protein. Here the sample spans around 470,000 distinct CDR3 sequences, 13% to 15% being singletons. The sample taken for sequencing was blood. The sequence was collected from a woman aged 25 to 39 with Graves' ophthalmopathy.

CDR3 bases: TGCAGCGTACTCCTGGGGGGGATTAACGCTATAAACACCTACGAGCAGTACTTC. Its translation: CSVLLGGINAINTYEQYF. This rearrangement joins TRBV29-1 to TRBJ2-7, with 7 nucleotides matching TRBD2. There are 18 residues in the CDR3. CDR1 and CDR2 from the germline V gene are SQVTM and ANQGSEA. V shed 6 bases, J shed 2 bases, and the junction held 22 bases outside the gene matches.